This TCR beta chain was captured in a study of blood T cell repertoires in COVID-19. Study background: COVID-19 samples collected from the United States, Italy and Spain covered acute and convalescent phases. From T cells, B-cell-depleted T cells, or PBMCs came the material, which was cDNA or gDNA.

Per the authors' pipeline: Cell counts per sample came from amplifying reference gene primers. Libraries were prepared by immunoSEQ multiplex PCR; TCRdb keeps only in-frame clonotypes and omits some of them. The D gene and trimming were derived from the DNA, and the V and J assignments and clone size from that table. The data contain 300,000 to 450,000 clones, more than 70% of them singletons. The Seattle patients, enrolled during active infection, were followed longitudinally. CDR1 MGHRA and CDR2 YSYEKL come from the germline V gene. The CDR3 loop spans 16 amino acids. Trimming shortened V by 1 base and J by 5 bases, and 15 bases separated the two germline ends. This clone appeared once.

The sequenced sample was peripheral blood. This TCR derives from a woman aged 55-69 years with COVID-19, enrolled during active disease. The J gene is TRBJ2-1, the V gene TRBV4-1; weak D call: TRBD2 (5 bases). CDR3 coding DNA: TGCGCCAGCAGCCAAGGTTCGGGGAATGGGCACAATGAGCAGTTCTTC. Its protein product is CASSQGSGNGHNEQFF.